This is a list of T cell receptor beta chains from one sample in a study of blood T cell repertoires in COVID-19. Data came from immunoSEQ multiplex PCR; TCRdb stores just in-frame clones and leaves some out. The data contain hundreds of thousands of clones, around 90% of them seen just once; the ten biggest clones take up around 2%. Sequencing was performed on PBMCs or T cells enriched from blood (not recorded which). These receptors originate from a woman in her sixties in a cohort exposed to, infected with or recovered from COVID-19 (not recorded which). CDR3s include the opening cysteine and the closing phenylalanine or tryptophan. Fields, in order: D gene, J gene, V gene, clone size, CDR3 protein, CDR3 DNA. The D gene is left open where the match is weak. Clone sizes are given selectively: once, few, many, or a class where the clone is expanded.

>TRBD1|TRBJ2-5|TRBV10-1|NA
CASSGTRDREGETQYF
TGCGCCAGCAGTGGGACCCGGGACAGGGAAGGTGAGACCCAGTACTTC
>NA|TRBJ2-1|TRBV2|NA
CASSDGEQFF
TGTGCCAGCAGTGACGGTGAGCAGTTCTTC
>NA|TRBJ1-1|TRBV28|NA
CASSFEGYTEAFF
TGTGCCAGCAGTTTCGAGGGTTATACTGAAGCTTTCTTT
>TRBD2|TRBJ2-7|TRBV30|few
CAWRDGTSGSRQYF
TGTGCCTGGAGGGACGGGACTAGCGGGAGTAGGCAGTACTTC
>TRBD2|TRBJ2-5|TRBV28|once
CASSLLAGEETQYF
TGTGCCAGCAGTTTACTAGCGGGAGAAGAGACCCAGTACTTC
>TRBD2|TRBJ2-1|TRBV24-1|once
CATSDLPGLAGTYNEQFF
TGTGCCACCAGTGATTTGCCCGGACTAGCGGGGACCTACAATGAGCAGTTCTTC
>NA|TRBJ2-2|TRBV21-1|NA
CASSKEGWGPNTGELFF
TGTGCCAGCAGCAAAGAAGGGTGGGGGCCGAACACCGGGGAGCTGTTTTTT
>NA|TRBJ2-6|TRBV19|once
CASTGQSRSGANVLTF
TGTGCCAGTACTGGGCAGTCCCGCTCTGGGGCCAACGTCCTGACTTTC
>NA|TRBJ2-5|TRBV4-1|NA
CASSQDEIVEYF
TGCGCCAGCAGCCAAGATGAGATTGTGGAGTACTTC
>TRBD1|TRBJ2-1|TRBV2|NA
CASSRRPGQGYNEQFF
TGTGCCAGCAGCCGCCGCCCGGGACAGGGCTACAATGAGCAGTTCTTC
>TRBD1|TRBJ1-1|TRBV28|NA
CASSARPGQGNTEAFF
TGTGCCAGCAGTGCCCGACCGGGACAGGGGAACACTGAAGCTTTCTTT
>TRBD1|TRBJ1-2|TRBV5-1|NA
CASSSSGGSGYTF
TGCGCCAGCAGCTCGTCAGGGGGAAGTGGCTACACCTTC
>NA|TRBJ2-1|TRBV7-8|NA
CASSSGYNEQFF
TGTGCCAGCAGCTCGGGCTACAATGAGCAGTTCTTC
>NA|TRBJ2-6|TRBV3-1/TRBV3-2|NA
CASSQAGPGANVLTF
TGTGCCAGCAGCCAAGCTGGGCCTGGGGCCAACGTCCTGACTTTC
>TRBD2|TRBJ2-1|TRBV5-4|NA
CASSTAGLAGNNEQFF
TGTGCCAGCAGCACTGCGGGACTAGCGGGGAACAATGAGCAGTTCTTC
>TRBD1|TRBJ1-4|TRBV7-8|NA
CASSFGGQGVLFF
TGTGCCAGCAGCTTTGGGGGACAGGGGGTTCTGTTTTTT
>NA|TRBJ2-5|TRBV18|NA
CASSKETQYF
TGTGCCAGTTCTAAAGAGACCCAGTACTTC
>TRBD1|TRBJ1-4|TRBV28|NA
CASRITGVELFF
TGTGCCAGCAGGATAACAGGGGTCGAACTGTTTTTT
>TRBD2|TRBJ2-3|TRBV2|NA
CASSEEVLAGLDTQYF
TGTGCCAGCAGTGAAGAGGTACTAGCGGGCCTAGATACGCAGTATTTT
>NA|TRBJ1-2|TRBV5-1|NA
CASTPGHQDYGYTF
TGCGCCAGCACCCCGGGACACCAGGACTATGGCTACACCTTC
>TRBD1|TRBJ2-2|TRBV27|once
CASSWTGKMNTGELFF
TGTGCCAGCAGTTGGACAGGGAAGATGAACACCGGGGAGCTGTTTTTT
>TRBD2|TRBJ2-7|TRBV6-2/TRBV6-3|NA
CASSTFPLAGNYEQYF
TGTGCCAGCAGTACCTTCCCCTTAGCGGGAAACTACGAGCAGTACTTC
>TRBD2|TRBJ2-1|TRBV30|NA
CAWSGRGEVSYNEQFF
TGTGCCTGGAGTGGACGGGGGGAGGTCTCCTACAATGAGCAGTTCTTC
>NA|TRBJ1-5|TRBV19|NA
CASSASGGNGNQPQHF
TGTGCCAGTAGTGCCTCTGGGGGGAATGGCAATCAGCCCCAGCATTTT
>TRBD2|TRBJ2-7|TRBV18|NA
CASSPRGGLAGVISYEQYF
TGTGCCAGCTCACCACGGGGGGGACTAGCGGGAGTAATCTCCTACGAGCAGTACTTC
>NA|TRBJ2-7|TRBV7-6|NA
CASSAQGGYEQYF
TGTGCCAGCAGCGCTCAGGGTGGCTACGAGCAGTACTTC
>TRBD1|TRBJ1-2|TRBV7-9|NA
CASSGQGPGGYTF
TGTGCCAGCTCGGGACAGGGCCCGGGTGGCTACACCTTC